The subject of this entry is one TCR beta chain. CD8+ and CD4+ T cells from blood underwent TCR beta sequencing, which was carried out in a high-throughput format. The data were obtained in a study of CD8 T cells in Susac syndrome. It was with random hexamers that roughly 0.5 to 1 ug RNA was reverse transcribed. Amplification of TCR beta CDR3 by immunoSEQ multiplex PCR spanned 54 Vbeta and 13 Jbeta. In TCRdb, the immunoSEQ multiplex PCR reads were re-called with MiXCR into one record per CDR3 protein. This table has roughly 140,000 distinct CDR3 sequences, 94% appearing once. Material for sequencing was CD8+ T cells from PBMCs. This sequence was found in a human donor in good health.

DNA of the CDR3: TGCAGCGTTGAACGCACCGGGACAGGGGACTACGAGCAGTACTTC. Translated: CSVERTGTGDYEQYF. The rearrangement uses TRBV29-1 and TRBJ2-7, with 10 bases lining up with TRBD1. The trim removed 2 bases at V and 3 bases at J, leaving 7 bases unmatched. The CDR3 has 15 residues. Germline CDR1 is SQVTM and CDR2 is ANQGSEA.